The source of this T cell receptor (beta chain) is a study of blood T cell repertoires in COVID-19 (dated by TCRdb to about 2020). For the study in its entirety: Samples covering the acute and convalescent phases of COVID-19 were provided by collaborators in the United States, Italy and Spain. Where HLA class I and class II types were available, the types were taken from metadata supplied by the sample provider, not from assay-based typing. The samples were drawn from the first 160 participants of the ongoing ImmuneRACE study and from 950 to 1,500 subjects provided by 6 global collaborators. The material from the prospective study consisted of cDNA or gDNA derived from T cells, B-cell-depleted T cells, or PBMCs. Subjects who had been exposed to COVID-19, were actively infected with it, or had recovered from it provided the deeply sampled blood TCRbeta repertoires that made up the dataset. The repertoires were released in a freely available public database intended as a resource for research on the immune response to SARS-CoV-2. Nearly every sample came with metadata listing a de-identified subject ID, COVID-19 status, age in years and sex. Findings and caveats that apply to the study as a whole: The quantity of clinical and demographic metadata differed by source and by participant and was supplied without curation.

CDR3 length: 14 amino acids, cysteine to phenylalanine. Only CDR3 DNA remains: 42 bases, in frame from the first base. In the germline V gene (reference sequence), CDR1 corresponds to GTSNPN and CDR2 to SVGIG. V drops 0 bases and J drops 6 bases, leaving 11 bases in between. The immunoSEQ Assay, a bias-controlled multiplex PCR, was used to amplify TCRbeta CDR3 regions from genomic DNA. The source study handled its data this way. Nucleated cell counts per sample were estimated from amplification of reference gene primers within the assay. Sequence reads were collapsed and filtered to measure the absolute abundance of every unique TCRbeta CDR3 rearrangement. For each sample, productive Simpson clonality was calculated as the square root of Simpson's diversity index over productive rearrangements. The table was pulled from immuneACCESS by TCRdb, which kept in-frame rearrangements only. Such tables lose some clones; where checked, under half of the loss comes from unresolved V genes, and the rest has no known cause. The DNA was the basis for D and trimming; V, J and clone size are from that table. Across this sample there are more than 100,000 clones, with around 90% seen only once. 17% of the sample belongs to the ten largest clones.

Each collaborating institution followed its own protocols to collect whole blood in K2EDTA tubes. For TCRbeta analysis, collaborators shipped samples in one of three forms: frozen whole blood, isolated PBMCs, or DNA extracted from either of those sample types. This clone was counted a single time. Its antigen is not yet known. No quality values exist for individual bases; no much larger clone is one base distant. The V and J segments used are TRBV30 and TRBJ1-4; TRBD1 is perhaps the D gene, given 5 matching bases. This receptor was obtained from a woman of 80 years or more in a cohort sampled during active COVID-19. Material: peripheral blood. The CDR3 region: CAWSVRARDEKLFF. The bases are TGTGCCTGGAGTGTCAGGGCTCGGGATGAAAAACTGTTTTTT.